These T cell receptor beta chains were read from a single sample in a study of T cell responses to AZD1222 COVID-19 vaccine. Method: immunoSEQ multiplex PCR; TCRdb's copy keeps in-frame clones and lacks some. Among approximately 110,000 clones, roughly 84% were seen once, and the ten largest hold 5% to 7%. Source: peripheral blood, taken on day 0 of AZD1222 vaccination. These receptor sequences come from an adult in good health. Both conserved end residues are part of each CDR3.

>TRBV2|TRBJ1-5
CASSDAHGWAQHF
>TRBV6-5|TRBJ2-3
CASRRLAGNVDTQYF
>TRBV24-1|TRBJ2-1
CATTGLAGGYNEQFF
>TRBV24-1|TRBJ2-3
CATGEPGTDTQYF
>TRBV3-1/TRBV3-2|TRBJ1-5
CASSPRGGSGNQPQHF
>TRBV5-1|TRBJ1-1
CASSLERRGGRTEAFF
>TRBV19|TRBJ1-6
CASSTAGPGDSPLHF
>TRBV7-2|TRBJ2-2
CASRAQGHHTGELFF
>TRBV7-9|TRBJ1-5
CASSWRGDQPQHF
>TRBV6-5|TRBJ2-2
CASRPNSGGPGELFF
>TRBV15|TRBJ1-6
CATSTGRDRNSPLHF
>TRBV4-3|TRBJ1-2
CASSQDPGGAGYTF
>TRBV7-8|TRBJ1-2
CASSRGQGRNGYTF
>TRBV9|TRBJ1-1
CASSGGQSTAEAFF
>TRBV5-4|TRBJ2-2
CASSLGVGELFF
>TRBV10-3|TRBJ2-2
CAISEPRRSGPNTGELFF
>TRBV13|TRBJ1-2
CASSLGTGSYGYTF
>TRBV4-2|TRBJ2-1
CASSQARDGANEQFF
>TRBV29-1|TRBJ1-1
CSVWEGRVNAFF
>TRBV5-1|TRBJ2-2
CASSLGSRTANAGELFF
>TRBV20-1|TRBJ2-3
CSAVPGDTQYF
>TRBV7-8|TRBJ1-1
CASRRGGNTEAFF
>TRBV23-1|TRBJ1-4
CASSQSRQYGATNEKLFF
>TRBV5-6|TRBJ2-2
CASSLLLRGELFF
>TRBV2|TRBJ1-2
CASSPRDSIPYGYTF
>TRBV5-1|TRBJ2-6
CASSPYPGAGANVLTF
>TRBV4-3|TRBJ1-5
CASSQDQDPRPQHF
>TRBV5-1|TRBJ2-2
CASSLDRRNTGELFF
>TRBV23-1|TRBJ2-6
CASSQSGQGAALGANVLTF
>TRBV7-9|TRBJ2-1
CASSPRSGGMGNEQFF
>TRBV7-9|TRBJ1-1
CASSSWGEGTEAFF
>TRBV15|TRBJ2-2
CATSRDRHPNTGELFF
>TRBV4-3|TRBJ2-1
CASSYSLGPLYNEQFF